A selection of T cell receptor beta chains follows, all from one sample in a study of cytomegalovirus exposure and HLA in healthy donors. Using immunoSEQ multiplex PCR, the repertoire was profiled, and TCRdb retains in-frame clones only, with some absent. The profile shows fewer than 75,000 clones, approximately 95% of them singletons. Sequenced: PBMCs. All receptors derive from a man in his late teens or twenties in good health and CMV-seronegative. Each CDR3 is given with its conserved first and last residue. The D gene is left open where the match is weak. A row's size may be missing; if present it is once, few, many or a size class.

>TRBJ2-1|once|NA|TRBV27
CASSYWPGEQFF
TGTGCCAGCAGTTATTGGCCGGGGGAGCAGTTCTTC
>TRBJ2-2|NA|TRBD2|TRBV10-2
CASSELAGGLGGTGELFF
TGCGCCAGCAGTGAGCTAGCGGGGGGGCTGGGTGGCACCGGGGAGCTGTTTTTT
>TRBJ2-7|NA|TRBD2|TRBV15
CATSSSEVSGGASYEQYF
TGTGCCACCAGCAGTAGTGAGGTTAGCGGGGGAGCCTCCTACGAGCAGTACTTC
>TRBJ2-1|NA|TRBD2|TRBV18
CASSPIAGGRDNEQFF
TGTGCCAGCTCACCAATAGCGGGGGGCCGGGACAATGAGCAGTTCTTC
>TRBJ1-5|NA|NA|TRBV5-1
CASSPQGGGNQPQHF
TGCGCCAGCAGCCCACAGGGAGGGGGCAATCAGCCCCAGCATTTT
>TRBJ1-1|NA|NA|TRBV10-2
CASSESTGVNTEAFF
TGCGCCAGCAGTGAGTCGACGGGGGTGAACACTGAAGCTTTCTTT
>TRBJ1-2|NA|NA|TRBV6-6
CASSTSSTPYTF
TGTGCCAGCAGTACCTCAAGCACTCCCTACACCTTC
>TRBJ1-5|NA|NA|TRBV2
CASSAGHWGNQPQHF
TGTGCCAGCAGTGCGGGACACTGGGGGAATCAGCCCCAGCATTTT
>TRBJ2-1|NA|TRBD2|TRBV30
CAWSLRGWASGGARYEQFF
TGTGCCTGGAGTTTGAGGGGTTGGGCTAGCGGGGGGGCTAGATATGAGCAGTTCTTC
>TRBJ2-3|NA|TRBD2|TRBV5-1
CASSFRPSGLAGVRGTDTQYF
TGCGCCAGCAGCTTTAGACCAAGCGGACTAGCGGGGGTAAGGGGCACAGATACGCAGTATTTT
>TRBJ2-3|once|NA|TRBV9
CASSGTAADTQYF
TGTGCCAGCAGCGGCACCGCGGCGGATACGCAGTATTTT
>TRBJ1-1|NA|NA|TRBV19
CASSPFPGDTEAFF
TGTGCCAGTAGCCCTTTCCCAGGGGACACTGAAGCTTTCTTT
>TRBJ1-2|once|NA|TRBV5-1
CASSFARGNYGYTF
TGCGCCAGCAGCTTCGCCCGAGGTAACTATGGCTACACCTTC
>TRBJ2-7|NA|NA|TRBV5-6
CASSLVFGSEQYF
TGTGCCAGCAGCTTGGTTTTCGGGTCCGAGCAGTACTTC
>TRBJ1-5|NA|TRBD1|TRBV9
CASSVGQGGNQPQHF
TGTGCCAGCAGCGTGGGACAGGGTGGTAATCAGCCCCAGCATTTT
>TRBJ2-3|NA|NA|TRBV7-3
CASSLDYIDTQYF
TGTGCCAGCAGCTTAGACTATATAGATACGCAGTATTTT
>TRBJ1-1|NA|NA|TRBV7-8
CASSILGGAGSMAFF
TGTGCCAGCAGCATACTCGGCGGTGCGGGGAGTATGGCTTTCTTT
>TRBJ1-4|NA|TRBD1|TRBV19
CASSIDRQGEKLFF
TGTGCCAGTAGTATAGATAGACAGGGCGAAAAACTGTTTTTT
>TRBJ2-1|NA|TRBD1|TRBV5-4
CASSLGGTGLTGNEQFF
TGTGCCAGCAGCTTGGGTGGGACAGGGCTTACTGGCAATGAGCAGTTCTTC
>TRBJ1-6|NA|NA|TRBV6-5
CASSYSRSQNSPLHF
TGTGCCAGCAGTTACTCGAGGAGTCAAAATTCACCCCTCCACTTT
>TRBJ2-3|NA|NA|TRBV7-3
CASSPRPLDIHTDTQYF
TGTGCCAGCAGCCCGCGCCCCCTGGACATTCACACAGATACGCAGTATTTT
>TRBJ1-2|NA|NA|TRBV2
CARTQNALVGYGYTF
TGTGCCAGAACCCAAAATGCACTCGTCGGGTATGGCTACACCTTC
>TRBJ2-2|NA|NA|TRBV7-9
CASSYLTPSIGELFF
TGTGCCAGCAGCTACCTGACACCTTCAATAGGGGAGCTGTTTTTT
>TRBJ2-5|NA|TRBD2|TRBV7-7
CASSPLSGGRETQYF
TGTGCTAGCAGCCCCCTTAGCGGGGGACGGGAGACCCAGTACTTC
>TRBJ2-7|NA|NA|TRBV10-3
CAISDGKSSYEQYF
TGTGCCATCAGTGACGGTAAAAGCTCCTACGAGCAGTACTTC
>TRBJ2-5|NA|NA|TRBV5-1
CASSAETGQGETQYF
TGCGCCAGCAGCGCCGAAACAGGTCAAGGGGAGACCCAGTACTTC
>TRBJ1-1|few|TRBD1|TRBV18
CASGDTGQAKYTEAFF
TGTGCCAGCGGCGATACGGGACAGGCCAAGTACACTGAAGCTTTCTTT
>TRBJ2-5|once|TRBD1|TRBV28
CASGRQGAGETQYF
TGTGCCAGCGGCCGACAGGGGGCTGGAGAGACCCAGTACTTC
>TRBJ2-2|NA|NA|TRBV5-1
CASSLDRALSLGELFF
TGCGCCAGCAGCTTGGACAGGGCCTTATCGCTCGGGGAGCTGTTTTTT
>TRBJ1-1|NA|NA|TRBV30
CAWILVRNTEAFF
TGTGCCTGGATTTTAGTTAGGAACACTGAAGCTTTCTTT
>TRBJ2-1|NA|NA|TRBV19
CASRMGYLPGNEQFF
TGTGCCAGTAGAATGGGCTATTTACCAGGAAATGAGCAGTTCTTC
>TRBJ1-3|NA|NA|TRBV19
CASSIRGATVSGNTIYF
TGTGCCAGTAGTATTCGCGGCGCCACCGTCTCTGGAAACACCATATATTTT
>TRBJ2-7|NA|NA|TRBV19
CASSIGRSSYEQYF
TGTGCCAGTAGTATAGGGAGGAGCTCCTACGAGCAGTACTTC
>TRBJ2-7|NA|TRBD2|TRBV10-3
CAISEKSSGGLSINYEQYF
TGTGCCATCAGTGAGAAGTCTAGCGGGGGGCTTTCTATAAATTACGAGCAGTACTTC
>TRBJ1-5|NA|NA|TRBV30
CAWSKDWNNQPQHF
TGTGCCTGGAGTAAGGACTGGAACAATCAGCCCCAGCATTTT
>TRBJ2-1|NA|TRBD2|TRBV10-2
CASRLAGGPEQFF
TGCGCCAGCAGACTAGCGGGGGGGCCTGAGCAGTTCTTC
>TRBJ1-1|many|NA|TRBV4-3
CASSHAGENTEAFF
TGCGCCAGCAGCCACGCGGGGGAGAACACTGAAGCTTTCTTT
>TRBJ2-2|NA|TRBD1|TRBV9
CASSATGQGFTGELFF
TGTGCCAGCAGCGCCACGGGACAGGGTTTCACCGGGGAGCTGTTTTTT
>TRBJ2-3|NA|TRBD2|TRBV9
CASTLAESTDTQYF
TGTGCCAGCACTCTAGCGGAAAGCACAGATACGCAGTATTTT
>TRBJ1-1|once|NA|TRBV19
CASRDSEMNTEAFF
TGTGCCAGTAGGGACAGCGAGATGAACACTGAAGCTTTCTTT
>TRBJ2-2|NA|NA|TRBV18
CASSQTVNTGELFF
TGTGCCAGCTCCCAGACAGTTAACACCGGGGAGCTGTTTTTT
>TRBJ1-4|NA|NA|TRBV6-1
CASSEILVGEKLFF
TGTGCCAGCAGTGAAATACTCGTTGGTGAAAAACTGTTTTTT
>TRBJ2-7|NA|TRBD1|TRBV28
CASSLGRQGLYEQYF
TGTGCCAGCAGTTTGGGGAGACAGGGCCTTTACGAGCAGTACTTC
>TRBJ2-7|once|NA|TRBV28
CASSVEPLGQRTYEQYF
TGTGCCAGCAGTGTAGAGCCCCTTGGGCAGAGAACCTACGAGCAGTACTTC